This T cell receptor (beta chain) was recovered during a study of control samples from healthy donors and cancer patients. Data came from immunoSEQ multiplex PCR; TCRdb stores just in-frame clones and leaves some out. Of roughly 400,000 clones listed, roughly 90% are singletons. The germline V gene encodes CDR1 SEHNR and CDR2 FQNEAQ (reference sequence). Trimming cost V 7 bases and J 2 bases; bases outside gene matches: 3. The CDR3 runs 14 residues. Sample: PBMCs. V is TRBV7-9 and J is TRBJ1-4; 8 positions match TRBD1. The TCR sequence derives from a man aged 40-50 years with head and neck cancer. CDR3 loop: CASTTGGTNEKLFF. CDR3 sequence (DNA): TGTGCCAGCACCACAGGGGGGACTAATGAAAAACTGTTTTTT.